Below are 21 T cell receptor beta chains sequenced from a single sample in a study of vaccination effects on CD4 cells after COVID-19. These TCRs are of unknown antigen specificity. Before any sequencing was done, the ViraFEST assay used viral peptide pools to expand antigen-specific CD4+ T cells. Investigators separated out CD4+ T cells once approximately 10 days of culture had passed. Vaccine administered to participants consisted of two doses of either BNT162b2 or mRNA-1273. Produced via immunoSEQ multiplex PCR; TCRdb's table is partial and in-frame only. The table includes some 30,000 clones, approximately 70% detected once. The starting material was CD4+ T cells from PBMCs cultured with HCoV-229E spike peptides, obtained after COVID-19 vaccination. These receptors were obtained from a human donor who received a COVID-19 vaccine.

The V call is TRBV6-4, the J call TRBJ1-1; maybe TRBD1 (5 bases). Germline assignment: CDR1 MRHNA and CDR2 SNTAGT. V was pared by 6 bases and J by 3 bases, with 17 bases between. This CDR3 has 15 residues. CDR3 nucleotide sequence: TGTGCCAGCAGAGGCAGGCAGGGCATTGACACTGAAGCTTTCTTT. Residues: CASRGRQGIDTEAFF.

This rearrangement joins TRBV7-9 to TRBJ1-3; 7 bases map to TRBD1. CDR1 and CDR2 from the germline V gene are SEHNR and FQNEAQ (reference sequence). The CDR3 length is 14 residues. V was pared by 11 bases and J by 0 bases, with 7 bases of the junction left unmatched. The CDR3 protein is CALGQPSSGNTIYF. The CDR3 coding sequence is TGTGCCTTGGGACAGCCGAGCTCTGGAAACACCATATATTTT.

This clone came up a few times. CDR3 amino acids: CSVESPTHVGGTQYF. Here the CDR3 DNA reads TGCAGCGTTGAGTCCCCAACTCACGTGGGGGGGACCCAGTACTTC. The V call is TRBV29-1, the J call TRBJ2-5, with D perhaps matching TRBD2 (6 bases). CDR1 is SQVTM and CDR2 is ANQGSEA in the germline V gene. The CDR3 runs to 15 residues. V gave up 3 bases and J gave up 7 bases, with 21 bases separating them.

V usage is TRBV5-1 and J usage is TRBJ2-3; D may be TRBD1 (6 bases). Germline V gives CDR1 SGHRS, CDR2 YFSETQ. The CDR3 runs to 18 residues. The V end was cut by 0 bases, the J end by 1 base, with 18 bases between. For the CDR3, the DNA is TGCGCCAGCAGCTTGGGGGGACACAACTCCCTAGGCACAGATACGCAGTATTTT. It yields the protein CASSLGGHNSLGTDTQYF.

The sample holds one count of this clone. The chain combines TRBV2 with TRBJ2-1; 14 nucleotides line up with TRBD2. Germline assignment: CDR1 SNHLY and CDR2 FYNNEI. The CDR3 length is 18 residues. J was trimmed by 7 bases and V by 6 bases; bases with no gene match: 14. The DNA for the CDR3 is TGTGCCAGCAGGAAAAGGGGACTAGCGGGGGCCCTAAAGAATGAGCAGTTCTTC. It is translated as CASRKRGLAGALKNEQFF.

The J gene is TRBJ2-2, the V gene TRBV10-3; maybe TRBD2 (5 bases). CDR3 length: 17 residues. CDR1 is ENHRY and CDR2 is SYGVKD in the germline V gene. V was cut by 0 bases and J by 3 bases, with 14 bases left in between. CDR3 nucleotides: TGTGCCATCAGTGAGTCGAGTTTGGGAGTTGACACCGGGGAGCTGTTTTTT. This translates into CAISESSLGVDTGELFF.

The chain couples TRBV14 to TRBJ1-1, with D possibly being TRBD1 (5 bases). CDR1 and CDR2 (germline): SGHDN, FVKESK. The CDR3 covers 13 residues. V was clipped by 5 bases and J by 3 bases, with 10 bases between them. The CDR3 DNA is TGTGCCAGCAGCTGGACATCCTACACTGAAGCTTTCTTT. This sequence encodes CASSWTSYTEAFF.

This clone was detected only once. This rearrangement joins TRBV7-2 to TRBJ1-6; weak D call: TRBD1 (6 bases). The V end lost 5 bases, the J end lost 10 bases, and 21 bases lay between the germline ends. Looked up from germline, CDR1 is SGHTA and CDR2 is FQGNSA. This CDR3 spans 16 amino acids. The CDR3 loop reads CASSATVGGQGSPLHF. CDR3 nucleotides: TGTGCCAGCAGCGCAACGGTCGGGGGGCAAGGGTCACCCCTCCACTTT.

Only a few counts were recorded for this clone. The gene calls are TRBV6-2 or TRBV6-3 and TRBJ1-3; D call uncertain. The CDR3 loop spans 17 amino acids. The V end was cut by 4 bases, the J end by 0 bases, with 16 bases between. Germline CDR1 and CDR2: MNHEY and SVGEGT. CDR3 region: CASSSPIQQTSGNTIYF. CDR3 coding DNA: TGTGCCAGCAGTTCCCCAATACAGCAGACCTCTGGAAACACCATATATTTT.

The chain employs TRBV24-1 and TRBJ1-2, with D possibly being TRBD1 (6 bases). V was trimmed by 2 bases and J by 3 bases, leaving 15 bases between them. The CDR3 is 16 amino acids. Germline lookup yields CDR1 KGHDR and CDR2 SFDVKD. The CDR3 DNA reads TGTGCCACCAGTGATTGGGAGCACAGGGCTGACTATGGCTACACCTTC. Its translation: CATSDWEHRADYGYTF.

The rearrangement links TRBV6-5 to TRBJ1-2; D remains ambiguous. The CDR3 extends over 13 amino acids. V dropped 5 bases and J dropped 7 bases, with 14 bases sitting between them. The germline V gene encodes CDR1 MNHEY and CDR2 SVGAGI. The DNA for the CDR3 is TGTGCCAGCAGTAGCGGACGGGTCGTTGGCTACACCTTC. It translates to CASSSGRVVGYTF.

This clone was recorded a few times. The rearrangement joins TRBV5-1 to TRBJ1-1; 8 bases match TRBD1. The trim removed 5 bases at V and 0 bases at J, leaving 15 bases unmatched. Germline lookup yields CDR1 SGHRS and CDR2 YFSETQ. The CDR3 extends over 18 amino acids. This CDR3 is CASRPGQGRGYMNTEAFF. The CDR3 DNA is TGCGCCAGCAGGCCAGGACAGGGCAGGGGCTATATGAACACTGAAGCTTTCTTT.

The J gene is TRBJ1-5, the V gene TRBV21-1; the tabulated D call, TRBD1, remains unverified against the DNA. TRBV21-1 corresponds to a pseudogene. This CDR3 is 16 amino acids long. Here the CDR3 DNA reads TGTGCCAGCAGCAAAGGGGGTGGCAGGGGTAATCAGCCCCAGCATTTT. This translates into CASSKGGGRGNQPQHF.

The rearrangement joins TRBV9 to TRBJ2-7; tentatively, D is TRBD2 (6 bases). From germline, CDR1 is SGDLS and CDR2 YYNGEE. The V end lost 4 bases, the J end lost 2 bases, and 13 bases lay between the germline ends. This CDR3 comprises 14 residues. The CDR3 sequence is CASSSRDSAYEQYF. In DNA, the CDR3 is TGTGCCAGCAGCTCCCGGGACTCGGCCTACGAGCAGTACTTC.

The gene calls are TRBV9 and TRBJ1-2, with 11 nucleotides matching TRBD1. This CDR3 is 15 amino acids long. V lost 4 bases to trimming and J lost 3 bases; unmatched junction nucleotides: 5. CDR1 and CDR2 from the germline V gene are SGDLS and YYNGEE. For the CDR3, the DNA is TGTGCCAGCAGCTCAGGACAGGGGGCTCACTATGGCTACACCTTC. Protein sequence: CASSSGQGAHYGYTF. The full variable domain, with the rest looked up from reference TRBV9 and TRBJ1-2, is DSGVTQTPKHLITATGQRVTLRCSPRSGDLSVYWYQQSLDQGLQFLIQYYNGEERAKGNILERFSAQQFPDLHSELNLSSLELGDSALYFCASSSGQGAHYGYTFGSGTRLTVV.

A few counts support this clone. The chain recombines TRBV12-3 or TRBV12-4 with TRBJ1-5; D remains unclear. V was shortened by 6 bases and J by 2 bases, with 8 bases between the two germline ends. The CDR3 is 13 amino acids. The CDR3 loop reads CASRGSGNQPQHF. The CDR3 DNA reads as TGTGCCAGCAGGGGGAGCGGCAATCAGCCCCAGCATTTT.

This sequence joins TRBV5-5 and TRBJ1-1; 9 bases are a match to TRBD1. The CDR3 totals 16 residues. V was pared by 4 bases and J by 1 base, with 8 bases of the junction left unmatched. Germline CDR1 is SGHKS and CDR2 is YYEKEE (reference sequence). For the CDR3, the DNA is TGTGCCAGCAGCCCGTATCGGGACAGGGAGAACACTGAAGCTTTCTTT. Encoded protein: CASSPYRDRENTEAFF.

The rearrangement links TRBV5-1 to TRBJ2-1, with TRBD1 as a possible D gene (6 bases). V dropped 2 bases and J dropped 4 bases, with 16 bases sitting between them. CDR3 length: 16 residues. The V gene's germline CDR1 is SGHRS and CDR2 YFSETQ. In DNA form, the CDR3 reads TGCGCCAGCAGCTTTGCCAGGGGTTCCGTTTACAATGAGCAGTTCTTC. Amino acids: CASSFARGSVYNEQFF.

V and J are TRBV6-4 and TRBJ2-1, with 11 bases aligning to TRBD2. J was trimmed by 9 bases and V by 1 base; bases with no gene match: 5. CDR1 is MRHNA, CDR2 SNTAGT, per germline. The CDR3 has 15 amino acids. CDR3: CASSDLAGGPSEQFF. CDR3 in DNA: TGTGCCAGCAGTGACTTAGCGGGGGGGCCTAGTGAGCAGTTCTTC.

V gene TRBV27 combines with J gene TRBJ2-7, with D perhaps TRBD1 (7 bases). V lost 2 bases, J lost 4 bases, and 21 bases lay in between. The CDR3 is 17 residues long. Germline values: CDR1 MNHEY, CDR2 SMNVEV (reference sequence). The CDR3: CASSLTNAGTEKYEQYF. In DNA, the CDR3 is TGTGCCAGCAGTTTAACAAACGCGGGGACAGAAAAGTACGAGCAGTACTTC.

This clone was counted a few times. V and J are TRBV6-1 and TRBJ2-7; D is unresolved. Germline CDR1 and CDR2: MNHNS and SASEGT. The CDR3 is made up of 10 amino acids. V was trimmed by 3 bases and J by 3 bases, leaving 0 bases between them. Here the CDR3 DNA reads TGTGCCAGCAGTGACTACGAGCAGTACTTC. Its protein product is CASSDYEQYF.